Listed below are T cell receptor beta chains from one sample, sequenced in a study of T cell changes during pregnancy in multiple sclerosis. The method was immunoSEQ multiplex PCR; TCRdb's version includes in-frame clones alone and lacks a portion of them. The sample contains about 70,000 clones, around 91% of which appear only once. The sample consisted of peripheral blood, taken in the third trimester of pregnancy. These receptor sequences come from a female donor in good health, enrolled as a control in a pregnancy study. Each CDR3 is given with its conserved first and last residue. The order of the fields is J gene, D gene, clone size, V gene, CDR3 DNA, CDR3 protein. D genes are given only for firm matches. Rows may omit the clone size; those that give it use once, few, many or a size class.

TRBJ1-6 | TRBD1 | few | TRBV4-3 | TGCGCCAGCAGCCAAGGGGTGACAGGGACTTCACCCCTCCACTTT | CASSQGVTGTSPLHF
TRBJ1-4 | - | - | TRBV6-1 | TGTGCCAGCAGTCTCCGGACAGAAGCTGAAAAACTGTTTTTT | CASSLRTEAEKLFF
TRBJ1-2 | - | - | TRBV30 | TGTGCCTGGAATCAGGGAAAGGGCAGAAAAATCTATGGCTACACCTTC | CAWNQGKGRKIYGYTF
TRBJ2-2 | - | - | TRBV4-3 | TGCGCCAGCAGCCAAGAAGGGGGCGGGGAGCTGTTTTTT | CASSQEGGGELFF
TRBJ2-2 | TRBD2 | - | TRBV5-6 | TGTGCCAGCAGCGACTTGACTAGCGGGGGGTTGAACACCGGGGAGCTGTTTTTT | CASSDLTSGGLNTGELFF
TRBJ2-5 | TRBD1 | - | TRBV5-1 | TGCGCCAGCAGCTTGCCCGACAGGGACCAAGAGACCCAGTACTTC | CASSLPDRDQETQYF
TRBJ1-4 | - | - | TRBV28 | TGTGCCAGCAGTTCCACGGTGAACCTTGAAAAACTGTTTTTT | CASSSTVNLEKLFF
TRBJ1-2 | - | few | TRBV18 | TGTGCCAGCTCACCTGGCAGGGACTATGGCTACACCTTC | CASSPGRDYGYTF
TRBJ2-7 | - | - | TRBV7-3 | TGTGCCAGCAGGCTGGACAGACATTCCTACGAGCAGTACTTC | CASRLDRHSYEQYF
TRBJ2-1 | TRBD1 | - | TRBV7-9 | TGTGCCAGCAGCTTAGACAGGGGGTCGGATGAGCAGTTCTTC | CASSLDRGSDEQFF
TRBJ1-1 | - | once | TRBV7-2 | TGTGCCAGCAGCTTAAGTACACTGAACACTGAAGCTTTCTTT | CASSLSTLNTEAFF
TRBJ1-1 | - | once | TRBV7-2 | TGTGCCAGCAGAACACAGGGCCTGAACACTGAAGCTTTCTTT | CASRTQGLNTEAFF
TRBJ1-2 | - | - | TRBV19 | TGTGCCAGTAGTTCAGGAGGTGGCTACACCTTC | CASSSGGGYTF
TRBJ2-2 | - | - | TRBV5-1 | TGCGCCAGCAGCCGGGACTCGACCGGGGAGCTGTTTTTT | CASSRDSTGELFF
TRBJ2-5 | - | - | TRBV7-9 | TGTGCCAGCAGCTTTGCGGGAGAGACCCAGTACTTC | CASSFAGETQYF
TRBJ2-7 | TRBD1 | - | TRBV6-1 | TGTGCCACCGTGAGGACAGGGCTTAACGAGCAGTACTTC | CATVRTGLNEQYF
TRBJ1-1 | TRBD1 | - | TRBV4-1 | TGCGCCAGCAGCCAAGAACGACAGGGGGCTCGCATCACTGAAGCTTTCTTT | CASSQERQGARITEAFF